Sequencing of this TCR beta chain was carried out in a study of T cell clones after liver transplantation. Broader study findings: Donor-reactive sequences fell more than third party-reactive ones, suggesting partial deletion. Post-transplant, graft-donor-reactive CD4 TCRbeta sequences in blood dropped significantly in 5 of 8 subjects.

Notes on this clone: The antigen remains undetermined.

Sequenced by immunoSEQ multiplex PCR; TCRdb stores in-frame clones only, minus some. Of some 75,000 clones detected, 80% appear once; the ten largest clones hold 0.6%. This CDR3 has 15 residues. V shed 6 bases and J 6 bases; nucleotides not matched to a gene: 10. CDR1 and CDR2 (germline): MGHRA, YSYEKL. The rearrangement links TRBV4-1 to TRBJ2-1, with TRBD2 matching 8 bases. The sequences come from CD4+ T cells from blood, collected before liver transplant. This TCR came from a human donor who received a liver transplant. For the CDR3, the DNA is TGCGCCAGCAGTCCCAGCGGGAGAATTAGCAATGAGCAGTTCTTC. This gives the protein CASSPSGRISNEQFF.